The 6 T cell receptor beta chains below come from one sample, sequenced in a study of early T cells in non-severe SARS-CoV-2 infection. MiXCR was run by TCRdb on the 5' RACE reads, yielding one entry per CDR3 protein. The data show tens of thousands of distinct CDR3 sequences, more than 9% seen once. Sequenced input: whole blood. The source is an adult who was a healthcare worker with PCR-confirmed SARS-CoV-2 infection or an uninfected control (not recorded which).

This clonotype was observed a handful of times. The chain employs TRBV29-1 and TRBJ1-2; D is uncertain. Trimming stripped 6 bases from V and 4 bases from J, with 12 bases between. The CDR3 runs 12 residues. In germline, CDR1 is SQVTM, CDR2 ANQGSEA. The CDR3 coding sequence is TGCAGCGTCGCCCCACTCCCCTATGGCTACACCTTC. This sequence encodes CSVAPLPYGYTF.

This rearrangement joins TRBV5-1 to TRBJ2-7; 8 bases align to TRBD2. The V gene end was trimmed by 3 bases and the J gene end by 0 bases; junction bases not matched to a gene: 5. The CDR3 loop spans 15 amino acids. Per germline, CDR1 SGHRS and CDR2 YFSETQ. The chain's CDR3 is CASSSQAGVSYEQYF. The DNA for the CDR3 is TGCGCCAGCAGCTCGCAAGCGGGAGTCTCCTACGAGCAGTACTTC.

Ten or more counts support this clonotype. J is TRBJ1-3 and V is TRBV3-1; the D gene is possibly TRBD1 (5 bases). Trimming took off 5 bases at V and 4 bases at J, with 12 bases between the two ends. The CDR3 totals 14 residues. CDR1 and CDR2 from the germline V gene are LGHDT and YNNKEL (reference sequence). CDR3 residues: CASSSGGMGNTIYF. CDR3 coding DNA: TGTGCCAGCAGCTCCGGGGGAATGGGAAACACCATATATTTT. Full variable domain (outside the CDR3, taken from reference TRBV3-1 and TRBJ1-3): DTAVSQTPKYLVTQMGNDKSIKCEQNLGHDTMYWYKQDSKKFLKIMFSYNNKELIINETVPNRFSPKSPDKAHLNLHINSLELGDSAVYFCASSSGGMGNTIYFGEGSWLTVV.

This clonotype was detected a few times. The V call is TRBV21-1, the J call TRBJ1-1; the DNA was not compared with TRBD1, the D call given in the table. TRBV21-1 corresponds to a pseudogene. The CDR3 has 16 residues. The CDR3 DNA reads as TGTGCCAGCAGCAAAGACGGGACAGGGTGGTATACTGAAGCTTTCTTT. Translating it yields CASSKDGTGWYTEAFF.

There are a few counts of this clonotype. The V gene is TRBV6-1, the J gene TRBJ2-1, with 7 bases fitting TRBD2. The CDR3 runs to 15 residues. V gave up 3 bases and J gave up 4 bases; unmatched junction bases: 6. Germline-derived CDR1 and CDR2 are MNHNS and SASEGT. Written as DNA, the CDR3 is TGTGCCAGCAGTGAGAGCGGGGCCACTTACAATGAGCAGTTCTTC. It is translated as CASSESGATYNEQFF.

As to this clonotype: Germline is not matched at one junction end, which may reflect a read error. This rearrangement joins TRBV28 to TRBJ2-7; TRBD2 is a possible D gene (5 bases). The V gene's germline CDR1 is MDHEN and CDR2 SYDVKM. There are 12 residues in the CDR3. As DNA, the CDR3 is TGTGCCAGCGGCGGGCCCCTTACCGTCCCGGACTTC. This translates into CASGGPLTVPDF.